This is a list of T cell receptor beta chains from one sample in a study of ipilimumab plus nivolumab after autologous stem cell transplantation. Only in-frame clones appear in the TCRdb table, and some are missing; sequencing was by immunoSEQ multiplex PCR. The sample yields over 15,000 clones, around 85% seen once. The sequencing used PBMCs, collected in a trial of ipilimumab plus nivolumab as post-transplant consolidation. These receptors all come from a male donor with diffuse large B-cell lymphoma. The CDR3 runs from the conserved cysteine through the conserved F or W. Each record gives: D gene, clone size, J gene, V gene, CDR3 protein, CDR3 DNA. The D gene is left open where the match is weak. Some rows have no size entry. The others give once, few or many, or a class for an expanded clone.

d_gene: .; abundance: .; j_gene: TRBJ1-5; v_gene: TRBV19; CDR3aa: CASSIVTGGQGQPQHF; CDR3nt: TGTGCCAGTAGTATCGTGACAGGCGGTCAGGGGCAGCCCCAGCATTTT
d_gene: .; abundance: few; j_gene: TRBJ2-5; v_gene: TRBV9; CDR3aa: CASSRGGQETQYF; CDR3nt: TGTGCCAGCAGCAGGGGCGGTCAAGAGACCCAGTACTTC
d_gene: .; abundance: .; j_gene: TRBJ1-5; v_gene: TRBV10-3; CDR3aa: CAISEWGDQPQHF; CDR3nt: TGTGCCATCAGTGAGTGGGGGGATCAGCCCCAGCATTTT
d_gene: TRBD1; abundance: .; j_gene: TRBJ2-1; v_gene: TRBV6-6; CDR3aa: CASSYTPGQGNNEQFF; CDR3nt: TGTGCCAGCAGTTACACTCCGGGACAGGGGAACAATGAGCAGTTCTTC
d_gene: .; abundance: .; j_gene: TRBJ1-1; v_gene: TRBV4-1; CDR3aa: CASSQELVREAFF; CDR3nt: TGCGCCAGCAGCCAAGAACTTGTTCGGGAAGCTTTCTTT
d_gene: .; abundance: once; j_gene: TRBJ2-3; v_gene: TRBV18; CDR3aa: CASSPPTREDTQYF; CDR3nt: TGTGCCAGCTCACCACCGACTCGTGAAGATACGCAGTATTTT
d_gene: .; abundance: .; j_gene: TRBJ2-7; v_gene: TRBV27; CDR3aa: CASSLSPLYEQYF; CDR3nt: TGTGCCAGCAGTTTAAGCCCCCTCTACGAGCAGTACTTC
d_gene: .; abundance: .; j_gene: TRBJ1-2; v_gene: TRBV28; CDR3aa: CASSFHSGEDDGYTF; CDR3nt: TGTGCCAGCAGTTTTCACTCCGGGGAAGACGATGGCTACACCTTC
d_gene: TRBD2; abundance: once; j_gene: TRBJ2-5; v_gene: TRBV11-3; CDR3aa: CASSLGLAATQETQYF; CDR3nt: TGTGCCAGCAGCCTTGGACTAGCGGCCACCCAAGAGACCCAGTACTTC
d_gene: .; abundance: .; j_gene: TRBJ2-7; v_gene: TRBV9; CDR3aa: CASSVGPQAYEQYF; CDR3nt: TGTGCCAGCAGCGTAGGTCCTCAAGCCTACGAGCAGTACTTC
d_gene: TRBD1; abundance: .; j_gene: TRBJ1-6; v_gene: TRBV5-1; CDR3aa: CASSWTGGPVSPLHF; CDR3nt: TGCGCCAGCAGCTGGACAGGGGGCCCAGTGTCACCCCTCCACTTT
d_gene: .; abundance: .; j_gene: TRBJ2-3; v_gene: TRBV10-2; CDR3aa: CASSDWRHADTQYF; CDR3nt: TGCGCCAGCAGTGATTGGAGACATGCCGATACGCAGTATTTT
d_gene: .; abundance: .; j_gene: TRBJ2-7; v_gene: TRBV5-1; CDR3aa: CASSLVGSELYEQYF; CDR3nt: TGCGCCAGCAGCTTGGTTGGGTCGGAGCTCTACGAGCAGTACTTC
d_gene: TRBD2; abundance: .; j_gene: TRBJ2-1; v_gene: TRBV6-5; CDR3aa: CASTRGDGSYNEQFF; CDR3nt: TGTGCCAGCACTCGGGGGGATGGGTCCTACAATGAGCAGTTCTTC
d_gene: TRBD2; abundance: .; j_gene: TRBJ2-3; v_gene: TRBV29-1; CDR3aa: CSVGVAGGGADTQYF; CDR3nt: TGCAGCGTTGGAGTGGCGGGGGGTGGCGCAGATACGCAGTATTTT
d_gene: TRBD1; abundance: .; j_gene: TRBJ2-3; v_gene: TRBV4-2; CDR3aa: CASSPRDRGFDTQYF; CDR3nt: TGTGCCAGCAGCCCGAGAGACAGGGGATTCGATACGCAGTATTTT
d_gene: .; abundance: .; j_gene: TRBJ1-2; v_gene: TRBV11-1; CDR3aa: CASSPGAARVHGYTF; CDR3nt: TGTGCCAGCAGCCCGGGGGCCGCAAGGGTCCATGGCTACACCTTC
d_gene: .; abundance: .; j_gene: TRBJ1-2; v_gene: TRBV11-2; CDR3aa: CASSPSGDYGYTF; CDR3nt: TGTGCCAGCAGCCCCTCAGGGGACTATGGCTACACCTTC
d_gene: .; abundance: .; j_gene: TRBJ1-4; v_gene: TRBV6-6; CDR3aa: CASSPRSNEKLFF; CDR3nt: TGTGCCAGCAGCCCCCGGTCTAATGAAAAACTGTTTTTT
d_gene: .; abundance: .; j_gene: TRBJ2-1; v_gene: TRBV9; CDR3aa: CASSPGFDYYNEQFF; CDR3nt: TGTGCCAGCAGCCCAGGATTTGACTACTACAATGAGCAGTTCTTC
d_gene: .; abundance: .; j_gene: TRBJ1-1; v_gene: TRBV5-6; CDR3aa: CASSLRRKNTEAFF; CDR3nt: TGTGCCAGCAGCCTCAGACGGAAGAACACTGAAGCTTTCTTT
d_gene: .; abundance: .; j_gene: TRBJ2-5; v_gene: TRBV5-1; CDR3aa: CASSRTGSQETQYF; CDR3nt: TGCGCCAGCAGCCGTACAGGGTCGCAAGAGACCCAGTACTTC
d_gene: .; abundance: .; j_gene: TRBJ2-7; v_gene: TRBV18; CDR3aa: CASSPFSDEQYF; CDR3nt: TGTGCCAGCTCACCATTTTCCGACGAGCAGTACTTC
d_gene: .; abundance: .; j_gene: TRBJ1-5; v_gene: TRBV30; CDR3aa: CAWSGYESNQPQHF; CDR3nt: TGTGCCTGGAGTGGGTACGAGAGCAATCAGCCCCAGCATTTT
d_gene: .; abundance: .; j_gene: TRBJ1-2; v_gene: TRBV20-1; CDR3aa: CSARGSVGYTF; CDR3nt: TGCAGTGCTAGGGGGTCGGTAGGCTACACCTTC
d_gene: TRBD2; abundance: few; j_gene: TRBJ2-1; v_gene: TRBV29-1; CDR3aa: CSVEVLAGGYNEQFF; CDR3nt: TGCAGCGTTGAAGTCCTAGCGGGGGGTTACAATGAGCAGTTCTTC
d_gene: TRBD2; abundance: .; j_gene: TRBJ2-1; v_gene: TRBV6-9; CDR3aa: CASRPSGGSNEQFF; CDR3nt: TGTGCCAGCAGACCTAGCGGGGGGTCCAATGAGCAGTTCTTC
d_gene: .; abundance: .; j_gene: TRBJ2-3; v_gene: TRBV10-1; CDR3aa: CASSDGTSTDTQYF; CDR3nt: TGCGCCAGCAGTGACGGGACTAGCACAGATACGCAGTATTTT
d_gene: TRBD1; abundance: .; j_gene: TRBJ2-5; v_gene: TRBV2; CDR3aa: CAGGTGFQETQYF; CDR3nt: TGTGCCGGGGGGACAGGCTTCCAAGAGACCCAGTACTTC
d_gene: .; abundance: .; j_gene: TRBJ1-1; v_gene: TRBV7-9; CDR3aa: CASSYGQNTEAFF; CDR3nt: TGTGCCAGCAGCTACGGACAGAACACTGAAGCTTTCTTT
d_gene: .; abundance: .; j_gene: TRBJ2-6; v_gene: TRBV5-4; CDR3aa: CASSFGSQSSGANVLTF; CDR3nt: TGTGCCAGCAGCTTCGGCAGCCAGAGCTCTGGGGCCAACGTCCTGACTTTC
d_gene: TRBD2; abundance: once; j_gene: TRBJ2-2; v_gene: TRBV11-1; CDR3aa: CASSSGGTGELFF; CDR3nt: TGTGCCAGCAGCTCGGGAGGCACCGGGGAGCTGTTTTTT
d_gene: TRBD2; abundance: .; j_gene: TRBJ2-3; v_gene: TRBV2; CDR3aa: CARRTSGGRGTDTQYF; CDR3nt: TGTGCCAGAAGGACTAGCGGGGGGAGGGGCACAGATACGCAGTATTTT
d_gene: TRBD2; abundance: .; j_gene: TRBJ2-7; v_gene: TRBV29-1; CDR3aa: CSVEEAGLVQINPPLPSYEQYF; CDR3nt: TGCAGCGTTGAAGAGGCAGGACTAGTTCAGATAAACCCCCCCCTACCCTCCTACGAGCAGTACTTC
d_gene: .; abundance: few; j_gene: TRBJ2-7; v_gene: TRBV27; CDR3aa: CASSTSRVYEQYF; CDR3nt: TGTGCCAGCAGTACTAGCAGGGTGTACGAGCAGTACTTC
d_gene: .; abundance: .; j_gene: TRBJ1-1; v_gene: TRBV5-4; CDR3aa: CASGINPNTEAFF; CDR3nt: TGTGCCAGCGGGATAAATCCTAACACTGAAGCTTTCTTT
d_gene: .; abundance: .; j_gene: TRBJ2-1; v_gene: TRBV20-1; CDR3aa: CSASQYNEQFF; CDR3nt: TGCAGTGCTAGCCAATACAATGAGCAGTTCTTC
d_gene: .; abundance: few; j_gene: TRBJ1-6; v_gene: TRBV2; CDR3aa: CASRQGGNSPLHF; CDR3nt: TGTGCCAGCAGGCAGGGCGGTAATTCACCCCTCCACTTT
d_gene: TRBD2; abundance: .; j_gene: TRBJ2-1; v_gene: TRBV7-2; CDR3aa: CASSFGAGVSEQFF; CDR3nt: TGTGCCAGCAGCTTTGGGGCGGGAGTCAGTGAGCAGTTCTTC
d_gene: .; abundance: once; j_gene: TRBJ2-7; v_gene: TRBV30; CDR3aa: CAWSGDDLSYEQYF; CDR3nt: TGTGCCTGGAGTGGAGACGATCTCTCCTACGAGCAGTACTTC
d_gene: .; abundance: .; j_gene: TRBJ1-4; v_gene: TRBV19; CDR3aa: CASSAANEKLFF; CDR3nt: TGTGCCAGTAGTGCGGCGAATGAAAAACTGTTTTTT
d_gene: .; abundance: .; j_gene: TRBJ2-1; v_gene: TRBV29-1; CDR3aa: CSVGRVLNNEQFF; CDR3nt: TGCAGCGTTGGCAGAGTCCTTAACAATGAGCAGTTCTTC
d_gene: .; abundance: .; j_gene: TRBJ1-5; v_gene: TRBV18; CDR3aa: CASSFDSNQPQHF; CDR3nt: TGTGCCAGCTCGTTTGACAGCAATCAGCCCCAGCATTTT
d_gene: TRBD2; abundance: once; j_gene: TRBJ2-3; v_gene: TRBV30; CDR3aa: CAWSVGAGGPMADTQYF; CDR3nt: TGTGCCTGGAGTGTTGGTGCGGGAGGGCCAATGGCAGATACGCAGTATTTT
d_gene: TRBD2; abundance: .; j_gene: TRBJ2-1; v_gene: TRBV11-2; CDR3aa: CASSFRTSGRRNEQFF; CDR3nt: TGTGCCAGCAGCTTTCGGACTAGCGGGAGGCGCAATGAGCAGTTCTTC
d_gene: .; abundance: .; j_gene: TRBJ1-2; v_gene: TRBV2; CDR3aa: CATKPGWEKGYTF; CDR3nt: TGTGCCACCAAGCCAGGGTGGGAAAAAGGCTACACCTTC
d_gene: TRBD2; abundance: .; j_gene: TRBJ2-1; v_gene: TRBV11-2; CDR3aa: CASSLLAGVYNEQFF; CDR3nt: TGTGCCAGCAGCCTCCTAGCGGGAGTCTACAATGAGCAGTTCTTC